This T cell receptor beta chain comes out of a study of T-cell reconstitution after alpha-beta-depleted transplantation in children (dated by TCRdb to the mid-2010s). Looking at the study overall: Using TCR repertoire profiling, the study quantitatively followed how T-cell immune reconstitution unfolded in children after TCRalphabeta/CD19-depleted allogeneic hematopoietic cell transplantation.

The trim is 8 bases for V and 3 bases for J, with a gap of 14 bases between the germline ends. CDR1 SEHNR and CDR2 FQNEAQ were looked up in the germline V gene (reference sequence). The CDR3 numbers 14 residues from cysteine through phenylalanine. The kept DNA is CDR3 alone, 42 bases in frame from the first base. Remarks on this clonotype: Its target antigen remains unknown. The input lacks base qualities; no much larger clone sits a single base away.

The receptor library was made with PCR. For sequencing, an Illumina HiSeq 2500 was employed. TCR libraries were prepared with molecular barcoding, using unique molecular identifiers to normalize TCRbeta repertoire quantification. TCRdb redid the processing of the public reads, applying fastp at Q25 and MiXCR, and retained in-frame beta chains. CDR3 protein sequences are deduplicated, and each keeps its most common genes and DNA. This sample holds some 500,000 distinct CDR3 sequences; about 18% were observed only once. Of the sample, 2.5% to 3.5% is held by the ten largest clones. This TCR came from a human donor who donated a stem cell graft to a child with acute lymphoblastic leukemia. Sample: PBMCs from the stem cell graft donor, taken from the stem cell graft. The V and J genes are TRBV7-9 and TRBJ2-1; TRBD1 could be the D gene, as 5 bases match. DNA sequence: TGTGCCAGCCAAGACGTGACAGACTACAATGAGCAGTTCTTC. It specifies CASQDVTDYNEQFF. With all but the CDR3 taken from the reference TRBV7-9 and TRBJ2-1 genes, the full variable domain is: DTGVSQNPRHKITKRGQNVTFRCDPISEHNRLYWYRQTLGQGPEFLTYFQNEAQLEKSRLLSDRFSAERPKGSFSTLEIQRTEQGDSAMYLCASQDVTDYNEQFFGPGTRLTVL.